This TCR beta chain was documented in a study of beta chain features in type 1 diabetes. Study background: In all, some 110 million sorted cells from all samples were analyzed.

The V and J ends lost 5 bases and 2 bases respectively, with 19 bases between them. The CDR3 has 17 amino acids. Germline CDR1 is MNHEY and CDR2 is SMNVEV (reference sequence). This clone was recorded a few times. Its cognate antigen is unknown. Study-wide results and caveats: Moderate yet significant TCRB CDR3 shortening was seen in Type 1 diabetes patients in all four CD4+ subsets.

cDNA synthesis used the whole RNA isolate, giving expressed TCRB sequences. The method was immunoSEQ multiplex PCR; TCRdb's version includes in-frame clones alone and lacks a portion of them. The data show 400,000 or so clones, with 9.5% to 10% seen just once and around 0.66% held by the top ten. Sorting gave populations that all exceeded 98% purity. The TCR originated in a man younger than 45 with type 1 diabetes. The sequenced material came from central memory CD4+ T cells from blood. This chain uses TRBV27 with TRBJ1-5; D might be TRBD1 (6 bases). CDR3 coding DNA: TGTGCCAGCAGTCTTACCCCCTTCAGGGGTGGCAATCAGCCCCAGCATTTT. Translated, it gives CASSLTPFRGGNQPQHF.